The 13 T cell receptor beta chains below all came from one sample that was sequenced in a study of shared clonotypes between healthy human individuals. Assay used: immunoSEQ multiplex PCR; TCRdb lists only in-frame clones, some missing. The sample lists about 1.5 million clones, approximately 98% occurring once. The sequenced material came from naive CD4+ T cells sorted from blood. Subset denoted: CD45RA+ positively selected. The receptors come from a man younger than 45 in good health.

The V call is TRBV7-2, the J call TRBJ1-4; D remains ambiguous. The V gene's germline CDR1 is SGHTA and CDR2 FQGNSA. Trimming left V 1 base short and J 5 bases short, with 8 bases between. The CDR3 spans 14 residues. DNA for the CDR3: TGTGCCAGCAGCTTAGTAGATATCAATGAAAAACTGTTTTTT. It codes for CASSLVDINEKLFF.

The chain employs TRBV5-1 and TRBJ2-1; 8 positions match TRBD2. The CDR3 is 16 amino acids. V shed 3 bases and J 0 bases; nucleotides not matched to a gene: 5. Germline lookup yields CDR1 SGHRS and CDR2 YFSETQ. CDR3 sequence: CASSSGGRSSYNEQFF. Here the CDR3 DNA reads TGCGCCAGCAGCTCAGGCGGGAGGAGCTCCTACAATGAGCAGTTCTTC.

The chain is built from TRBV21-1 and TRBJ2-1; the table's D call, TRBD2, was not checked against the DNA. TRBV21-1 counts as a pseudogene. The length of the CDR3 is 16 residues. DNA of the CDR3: TGTGCCAGCAGCAAAATGGGCGGGAGGGCCGACAATGAGCAGTTCTTC. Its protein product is CASSKMGGRADNEQFF.

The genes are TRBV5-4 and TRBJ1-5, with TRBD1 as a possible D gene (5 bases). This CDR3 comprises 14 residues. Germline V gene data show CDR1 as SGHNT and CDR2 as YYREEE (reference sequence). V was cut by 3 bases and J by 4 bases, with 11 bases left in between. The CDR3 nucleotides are TGTGCCAGCAGCTACCCGGGGCCAAATCAGCCCCAGCATTTT. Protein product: CASSYPGPNQPQHF.

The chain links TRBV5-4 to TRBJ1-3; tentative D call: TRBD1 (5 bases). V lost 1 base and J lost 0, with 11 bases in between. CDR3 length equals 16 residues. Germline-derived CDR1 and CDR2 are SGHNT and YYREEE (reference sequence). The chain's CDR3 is CASSLMGPNSGNTIYF. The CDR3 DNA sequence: TGTGCCAGCAGCTTGATGGGGCCCAACTCTGGAAACACCATATATTTT.

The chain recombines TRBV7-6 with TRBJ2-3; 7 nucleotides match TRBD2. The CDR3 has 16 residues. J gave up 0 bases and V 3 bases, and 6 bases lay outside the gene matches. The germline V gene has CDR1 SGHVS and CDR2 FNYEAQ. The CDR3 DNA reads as TGTGCCAGCAGCTTCGCCCGGACTAGGAGCACAGATACGCAGTATTTT. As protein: CASSFARTRSTDTQYF.

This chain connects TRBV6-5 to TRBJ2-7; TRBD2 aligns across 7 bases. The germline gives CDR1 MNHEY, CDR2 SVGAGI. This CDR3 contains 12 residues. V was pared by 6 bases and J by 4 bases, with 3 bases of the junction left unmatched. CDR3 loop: CASRVGLYEQYF. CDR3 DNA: TGTGCCAGCAGAGTGGGACTATACGAGCAGTACTTC.

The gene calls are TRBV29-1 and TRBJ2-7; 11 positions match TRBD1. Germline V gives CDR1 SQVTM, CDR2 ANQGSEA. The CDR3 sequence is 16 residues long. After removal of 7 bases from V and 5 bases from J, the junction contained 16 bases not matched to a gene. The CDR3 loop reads CSALRDRGVPGHEQYF. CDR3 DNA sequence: TGCAGCGCCCTAAGGGACAGGGGGGTCCCCGGACACGAGCAGTACTTC.

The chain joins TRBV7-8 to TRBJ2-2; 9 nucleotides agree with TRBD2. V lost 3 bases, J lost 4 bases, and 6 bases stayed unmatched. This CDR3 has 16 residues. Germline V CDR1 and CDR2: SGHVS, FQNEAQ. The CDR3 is CASSFGASGVTGELFF. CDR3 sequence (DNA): TGTGCCAGCAGCTTTGGGGCTAGCGGGGTCACCGGGGAGCTGTTTTTT.

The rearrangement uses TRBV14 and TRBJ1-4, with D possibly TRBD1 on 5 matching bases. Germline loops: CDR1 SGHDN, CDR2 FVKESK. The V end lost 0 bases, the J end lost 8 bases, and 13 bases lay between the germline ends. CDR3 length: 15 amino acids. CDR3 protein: CASSQEGLPGEKLFF. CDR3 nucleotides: TGTGCCAGCAGCCAAGAGGGGCTCCCGGGCGAAAAACTGTTTTTT.

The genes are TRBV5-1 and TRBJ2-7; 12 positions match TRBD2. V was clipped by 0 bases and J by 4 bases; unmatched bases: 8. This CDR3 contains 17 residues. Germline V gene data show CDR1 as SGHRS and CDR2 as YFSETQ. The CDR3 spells CASSLGDRTSGIYEQYF. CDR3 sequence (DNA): TGCGCCAGCAGCTTGGGGGATAGGACTAGCGGGATTTACGAGCAGTACTTC.

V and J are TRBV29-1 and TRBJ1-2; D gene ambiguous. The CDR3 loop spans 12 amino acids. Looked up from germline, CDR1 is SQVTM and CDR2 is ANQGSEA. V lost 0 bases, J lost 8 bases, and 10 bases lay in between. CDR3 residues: CSVEERLAGYTF. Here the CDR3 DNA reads TGCAGCGTTGAAGAACGTTTGGCGGGCTACACCTTC.

The CDR3 DNA reads TGTGCCAGTAGTCCGGGACAGCTTAGAATGAACACTGAAGCTTTCTTT. This encodes CASSPGQLRMNTEAFF. This chain joins TRBV19 and TRBJ1-1, with 7 nucleotides matching TRBD1. Trimming removed 5 bases from V and 0 bases from J; junction bases left unmatched: 9. Germline V gives CDR1 LNHDA, CDR2 SQIVND (reference sequence). The CDR3 loop spans 16 amino acids.